This entry lists 5 T cell receptor beta chains sequenced from one sample in a study of blood T cell repertoires in COVID-19. The method was immunoSEQ multiplex PCR; TCRdb's version includes in-frame clones alone and lacks a portion of them. The data contain approximately 200,000 clones, roughly 84% of them singletons. Sequenced: peripheral blood. These receptors were obtained from a woman aged 30 to 39 who had recovered from COVID-19.

This clone was seen a handful of times. The rearrangement links TRBV10-1 to TRBJ1-5; D is unresolved. This CDR3 is built from 13 residues. Per germline, CDR1 WNHNN and CDR2 SYGVQD (reference sequence). The ends were cut back, 4 bases at V and 7 bases at J, with 11 bases in the middle. CDR3 nucleotide sequence: TGCGCCAGCAGTGCAGTTGCCGGGCAGCCCCAGCATTTT. Amino acid sequence: CASSAVAGQPQHF.

The chain carries TRBV19 and TRBJ2-3; maybe TRBD1 (5 bases). The V gene's germline CDR1 is LNHDA and CDR2 SQIVND (reference sequence). The V and J ends lost 5 bases and 4 bases respectively, with 13 bases between them. There are 14 residues in the CDR3. The CDR3 is CASSSRQFPDTQYF. The CDR3 nucleotides are TGTGCCAGTAGTTCGAGACAGTTCCCAGATACGCAGTATTTT.

Regarding this clone: In the same sample, other DNA sequences code for this CDR3. This rearrangement joins TRBV18 to TRBJ2-1; 12 bases map to TRBD2. CDR3 length: 15 amino acids. CDR1 is KGHSH and CDR2 is LQKENI in the germline V gene. J gave up 7 bases and V 3 bases, and 4 bases lay outside the gene matches. CDR3 sequence reads: CASSPLAGGGNEQFF. The CDR3 bases are TGTGCCAGCTCACCCCTAGCGGGAGGGGGGAATGAGCAGTTCTTC.

This chain connects TRBV19 to TRBJ1-5; possibly TRBD1 for D (6 bases). The ends were cut back, 3 bases at V and 5 bases at J, with 11 bases in the middle. CDR1 is LNHDA and CDR2 is SQIVND in the germline V gene (reference sequence). The CDR3 extends over 14 amino acids. CDR3 residues: CASSISQGHQPQHF. The CDR3 DNA reads TGTGCCAGTAGTATCAGCCAGGGGCATCAGCCCCAGCATTTT. Full variable domain (rest looked up from reference TRBV19 and TRBJ1-5): DGGITQSPKYLFRKEGQNVTLSCEQNLNHDAMYWYRQDPGQGLRLIYYSQIVNDFQKGDIAEGYSVSREKKESFPLTVTSAQKNPTAFYLCASSISQGHQPQHFGDGTRLSIL.

The gene calls are TRBV9 and TRBJ1-1; D is undetermined. This CDR3 contains 15 residues. The germline CDR1 and CDR2 sequences are SGDLS and YYNGEE. Trimming shortened V by 0 bases and J by 1 base, and 10 bases separated the two germline ends. The CDR3 coding sequence is TGTGCCAGCAGCGTAGGGGCCCAAAGGAACACTGAAGCTTTCTTT. Protein: CASSVGAQRNTEAFF.